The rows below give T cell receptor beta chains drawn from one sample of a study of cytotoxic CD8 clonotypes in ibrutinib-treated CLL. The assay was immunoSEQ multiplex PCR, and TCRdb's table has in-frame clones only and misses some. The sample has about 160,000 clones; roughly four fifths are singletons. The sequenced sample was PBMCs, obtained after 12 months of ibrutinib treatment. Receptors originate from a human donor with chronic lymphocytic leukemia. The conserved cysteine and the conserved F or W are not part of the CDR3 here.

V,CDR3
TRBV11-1,ASSPPDGTYEQY
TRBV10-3,AISEGSHPTIGEQF
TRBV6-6,ATMDHREGTQY
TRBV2,ASLQGQYQETQY
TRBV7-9,ASSFWGRDEKLF
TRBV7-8,ASSLTDRATSPLH
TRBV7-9,ASSSRTSGGYEQY
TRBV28,ASSLGLNEQF
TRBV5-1,ASSHGTSGNPYEQY
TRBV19,ASSMRLAGGNPETQY
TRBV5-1,ASSLGIRGSYGYT
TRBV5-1,ASSGGQGSGNTIY
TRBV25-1,ASRGQAYEQY
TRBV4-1,ASSQDTGRRSGNTIY
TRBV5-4,ASSRQGISGEQY